The 14 T cell receptor beta chains reported below all come from one sample, sequenced in a study of OX40 agonist ivuxolimab in advanced cancers. Profiled with immunoSEQ multiplex PCR; TCRdb holds only in-frame clones, not every one. The data hold under 100,000 clones, with 70% to 90% observed a single time. Sequencing was performed on CD4+ or CD8+ T cells sorted from blood, taken in a trial of the OX40 agonist ivuxolimab. The receptors were gathered from an adult with an advanced solid tumor such as melanoma, head and neck, liver or kidney cancer.

This chain joins TRBV6-1 and TRBJ1-1; D call uncertain. V was cut by 8 bases and J by 0 bases, with 7 bases left in between. This CDR3 spans 12 amino acids. Germline CDR1 is MNHNS and CDR2 is SASEGT. CDR3: CASRILNTEAFF. The CDR3 bases are TGTGCCAGCCGGATCTTGAACACTGAAGCTTTCTTT.

In its sample, this clone was seen a few times. The same CDR3 can be traced to other DNA sequences in this sample. The chain recombines TRBV9 with TRBJ1-1; D is possibly TRBD1 (6 bases). The germline V and J ends were trimmed by 4 bases and 1 base, with 11 bases remaining between them. Germline V gene lookup returns CDR1 SGDLS and CDR2 YYNGEE. This CDR3 has 14 amino acids. CDR3: CASSPQTGNTEAFF. Here the CDR3 DNA reads TGTGCCAGCAGCCCTCAGACAGGGAACACTGAAGCTTTCTTT. The full variable domain, with the rest looked up from reference TRBV9 and TRBJ1-1, is DSGVTQTPKHLITATGQRVTLRCSPRSGDLSVYWYQQSLDQGLQFLIQYYNGEERAKGNILERFSAQQFPDLHSELNLSSLELGDSALYFCASSPQTGNTEAFFGQGTRLTVV.

This chain uses TRBV19 with TRBJ1-2, with D uncertain. The germline V gene encodes CDR1 LNHDA and CDR2 SQIVND (reference sequence). This CDR3 is built from 17 residues. V lost 5 bases to trimming and J lost 3 bases, with 22 bases between them. The DNA of the CDR3 is TGTGCCAGTAGTGCCATCCGTTGGGGTGGATTTGACTATGGCTACACCTTC. Encoded protein: CASSAIRWGGFDYGYTF.

In its sample, this clone was seen a few times. The chain links TRBV2 to TRBJ1-3; D remains ambiguous. The germline gives CDR1 SNHLY, CDR2 FYNNEI. V lost 2 bases to trimming and J lost 4 bases, with 15 bases between them. The CDR3 is 16 amino acids. CDR3 residues: CASSETDRLRGNTIYF. The CDR3 DNA reads TGTGCCAGCAGTGAAACGGACCGGCTGAGAGGAAACACCATATATTTT.

This clone appeared a single time. The genes are TRBV6-4 and TRBJ2-5, with 8 bases identical to TRBD1. V lost 2 bases and J lost 3; bases outside the gene matches: 14. Germline values: CDR1 MRHNA, CDR2 SNTAGT. The CDR3 contains 18 residues. The CDR3 DNA sequence: TGTGCCAGCAGTGACCCCATTCGCCGCAGGGGGCGGAAAGAGACCCAGTACTTC. It translates to CASSDPIRRRGRKETQYF.

The CDR3, as DNA: TGTGCCAGCAGCCCTCAGACAGGGAGCGAGCAGTACTTC. Its protein product is CASSPQTGSEQYF. The V and J genes are TRBV11-3 and TRBJ2-7; 7 positions match TRBD1. V shed 5 bases and J 6 bases; nucleotides not matched to a gene: 7. Germline values: CDR1 SGHNT, CDR2 YENEEA. The CDR3 consists of 13 residues.

This clone was picked up one time. The V and J genes are TRBV5-1 and TRBJ2-1; a possible D gene is TRBD2 (8 bases). Trimming pared 6 bases from V and 9 bases from J, leaving 25 bases between. Germline V gene data show CDR1 as SGHRS and CDR2 as YFSETQ. The CDR3 is 16 amino acids. This chain's CDR3 is CASKPAGGAGVGEQFF. CDR3 sequence (DNA): TGCGCCAGCAAACCCGCAGGGGGAGCGGGAGTGGGTGAGCAGTTCTTC. Together with reference TRBV5-1 and TRBJ2-1, the CDR3 gives the full variable domain: KAGVTQTPRYLIKTRGQQVTLSCSPISGHRSVSWYQQTPGQGLQFLFEYFSETQRNKGNFPGRFSGRQFSNSRSEMNVSTLELGDSALYLCASKPAGGAGVGEQFFGPGTRLTVL.

The rearrangement joins TRBV27 to TRBJ2-2; D is possibly TRBD2 (7 bases). The V end lost 3 bases, the J end lost 7 bases, and 15 bases lay between the germline ends. The length of the CDR3 is 15 residues. CDR1 is MNHEY and CDR2 is SMNVEV in the germline V gene (reference sequence). The CDR3 is CASSFLGGADGELFF. Written as DNA, the CDR3 is TGTGCCAGCAGTTTCCTTGGGGGGGCTGACGGGGAGCTGTTTTTT.

This chain connects TRBV27 to TRBJ2-7, with 7 bases identical to TRBD1. The trim removed 6 bases at V and 2 bases at J, leaving 13 bases unmatched. The CDR3 sequence is 16 residues long. Germline V lookup: CDR1 MNHEY, CDR2 SMNVEV (reference sequence). CDR3 DNA: TGTGCCAGCAGCCGAGACCACGGGACAGCTACCTACGAGCAGTACTTC. Translating gives CASSRDHGTATYEQYF.

The chain carries TRBV4-1 and TRBJ2-5; 7 nucleotides align to TRBD2. CDR3 length: 14 residues. Germline V gene lookup returns CDR1 MGHRA and CDR2 YSYEKL. Germline trimming cut 4 bases from V and 3 bases from J; bases unmatched to any gene: 5. CDR3 sequence reads: CASSPWGGKETQYF. The CDR3, as DNA: TGCGCCAGCAGCCCCTGGGGGGGGAAAGAGACCCAGTACTTC.

The chain links TRBV9 to TRBJ1-2; 7 nucleotides match TRBD1. J lost 6 bases, V lost 0 bases, and 5 bases had no gene match. CDR3 length: 14 residues. Germline-derived CDR1 and CDR2 are SGDLS and YYNGEE. CDR3 in amino acids: CASSVEGRGDGYTF. Here the CDR3 DNA reads TGTGCCAGCAGCGTAGAAGGCAGGGGGGATGGCTACACCTTC.

The chain carries TRBV6-1 and TRBJ2-1, with 8 bases identical to TRBD1. Germline loops: CDR1 MNHNS, CDR2 SASEGT. The CDR3 runs to 13 residues. The ends lost 1 base at V and 13 bases at J; junction bases unmatched: 6. The CDR3 DNA follows: TGTGCCAGCAGTGAAGTGGGAGACAGGGGTCAGTTCTTC. Its translation: CASSEVGDRGQFF.

The table lists this clone with a count of one. The V call is TRBV6-5, the J call TRBJ1-1; D is unclear. Germline CDR1 reads MNHEY; CDR2 reads SVGAGI. Trimming took off 2 bases at V and 1 base at J, with 8 bases between the two ends. CDR3 size: 14 residues. The CDR3 DNA reads TGTGCCAGCAGTTACCGATCAGGGAACACTGAAGCTTTCTTT. It yields the protein CASSYRSGNTEAFF.

V and J are TRBV30 and TRBJ2-5; D remains unclear. Looked up from germline, CDR1 is GTSNPN and CDR2 is SVGIG (reference sequence). The CDR3 extends over 14 amino acids. Deletions cut 1 base from V and 2 bases from J, with 11 bases between. The CDR3 nucleotides are TGTGCCTGGAGTGACCAAGGGTTACAAGAGACCCAGTACTTC. Encoded protein: CAWSDQGLQETQYF.